The sample holds one count of the clone carrying this T cell receptor (beta chain). The sample is drawn from a study of blood T cell repertoires in COVID-19. In assigning cohorts, the study relied on participant-reported clinical history. Per the germline V gene, CDR1 is WNHNN and CDR2 is SYGVQD (reference sequence). The CDR3 extends over 14 amino acids. The ends were cut back, 3 bases at V and 0 bases at J, with 6 bases in the middle. TCRdb keeps only in-frame clones here, not all; method: immunoSEQ multiplex PCR. Of 400,000 to 450,000 clones listed, around 91% were seen once; the top ten hold about 0.6%.

The sequence came from a man aged 18 to 29 who had recovered from COVID-19. The chain joins TRBV10-1 to TRBJ1-3; D ambiguous. The sequenced sample was PBMCs or T cells enriched from blood (not recorded which). The CDR3 here is CASSDWSSGNTIYF. The DNA of the CDR3 is TGCGCCAGCAGTGACTGGAGCTCTGGAAACACCATATATTTT.